The 30 T cell receptor beta chains given below trace back to one sample, sequenced in a study of T cell responses to AZD1222 COVID-19 vaccine. Here immunoSEQ multiplex PCR was the method, and the copy in TCRdb shows in-frame clones only, minus some. The profile covers 120,000 or so clones, with about 91% appearing a single time and under 3.5% taken by the ten largest. The specimen comprised peripheral blood, sampled on day 0 of AZD1222 vaccination. These receptor sequences come from an adult in good health.

This chain uses TRBV13 with TRBJ1-1; D may be TRBD1 (5 bases). The V gene lost 4 bases and the J gene lost 1 base, with 10 bases spanning the gap. Per germline, CDR1 PRHDT and CDR2 FYEKMQ (reference sequence). The length of the CDR3 is 14 residues. The CDR3 reads CASSSRQWNTEAFF. The CDR3 DNA is TGTGCCAGCAGCTCGCGACAGTGGAACACTGAAGCTTTCTTT.

The genes are TRBV15 and TRBJ2-1; D remains unclear. The CDR3 consists of 16 residues. CDR1 is LNHNV and CDR2 is YYDKDF in the germline V gene (reference sequence). V lost 0 bases to trimming and J lost 7 bases, with 16 bases between them. The CDR3 is CATSRERGSMGNEQFF. The CDR3 nucleotides read TGTGCCACCAGCAGAGAAAGAGGTAGCATGGGGAATGAGCAGTTCTTC.

The CDR3 DNA sequence: TGTGCCAGTGCTCGGCTAGCGGGAGGGCCCTATGAGCAGTTCTTC. Translating gives CASARLAGGPYEQFF. The chain is built from TRBV11-2 and TRBJ2-1; 12 bases match TRBD2. There are 15 residues in the CDR3. V was clipped by 9 bases and J by 8 bases; unmatched bases: 11. Germline V gives CDR1 SGHAT, CDR2 FQNNGV.

The rearrangement joins TRBV12-3 or TRBV12-4 to TRBJ1-2, with D possibly matching TRBD1 (6 bases). CDR3 length equals 13 residues. V was shortened by 6 bases and J by 8 bases, with 16 bases between the two germline ends. CDR3 sequence reads: CASRSGGPKGYTF. In DNA, the CDR3 is TGTGCCAGCAGGTCTGGGGGCCCGAAGGGCTACACCTTC.

The chain couples TRBV2 to TRBJ1-5, with D unresolved. Trimming left V 1 base short and J 4 bases short, with 8 bases between. The CDR3 length is 14 residues. Germline V CDR1 and CDR2: SNHLY, FYNNEI. Here the CDR3 DNA reads TGTGCCAGCAGTGAAGAGTGGGATAATCAGCCCCAGCATTTT. Its protein is CASSEEWDNQPQHF. The variable domain in full, with the rest retrieved from reference TRBV2 and TRBJ1-5, is EPEVTQTPSHQVTQMGQEVILRCVPISNHLYFYWYRQILGQKVEFLVSFYNNEISEKSEIFDDQFSVERPDGSNFTLKIRSTKLEDSAMYFCASSEEWDNQPQHFGDGTRLSIL.

The CDR3 protein is CASSSLGTGKTGANVLTF. The CDR3 DNA sequence: TGTGCCAGCAGCTCCCTTGGGACAGGGAAAACTGGGGCCAACGTCCTGACTTTC. This chain uses TRBV5-6 with TRBJ2-6; TRBD1 matches at 9 bases. CDR3 length: 18 amino acids. Germline assignment: CDR1 SGHDT and CDR2 YYEEEE. J was trimmed by 2 bases and V by 3 bases; bases with no gene match: 9.

This clone was observed a few times. The chain recombines TRBV5-1 with TRBJ2-3, with 7 bases that match TRBD2. This CDR3 contains 15 residues. The ends lost 0 bases at V and 6 bases at J; junction bases unmatched: 7. Germline V lookup: CDR1 SGHRS, CDR2 YFSETQ. The CDR3 sequence: CASSLGEGTQDTQYF. DNA for the CDR3: TGCGCCAGCAGCTTGGGGGAGGGGACGCAGGATACGCAGTATTTT.

The V gene is TRBV29-1, the J gene TRBJ2-1; possible D gene TRBD2, 5 bases. The germline gives CDR1 SQVTM, CDR2 ANQGSEA. This CDR3 has 11 amino acids. With 6 bases removed from V and 7 bases from J, the gap between germline ends came to 10 bases. The CDR3: CSVSPGNEQFF. Here the CDR3 DNA reads TGCAGCGTCAGTCCGGGGAATGAGCAGTTCTTC.

The rearrangement uses TRBV19 and TRBJ1-3, with TRBD1 matching 7 bases. Per germline, CDR1 LNHDA and CDR2 SQIVND (reference sequence). The CDR3 covers 15 residues. The trim removed 5 bases at V and 0 bases at J, leaving 4 bases unmatched. The CDR3 here is CASSVGQYSGNTIYF. The DNA of the CDR3 is TGTGCCAGTAGTGTGGGACAGTACTCTGGAAACACCATATATTTT.

The genes are TRBV7-8 and TRBJ2-7; 8 bases fit TRBD2. The CDR3 has 17 residues. Unmatched junction bases numbered 17, after V lost 5 bases and J lost 5 bases. The V gene's germline CDR1 is SGHVS and CDR2 FQNEAQ. The CDR3 sequence: CASSLFGSAGGVHEQYF. The CDR3 DNA is TGTGCCAGCAGCCTCTTCGGTAGCGCGGGAGGTGTCCACGAGCAGTACTTC.

A single count supports this clone. This rearrangement joins TRBV12-5 to TRBJ2-1; 10 nucleotides line up with TRBD2. J lost 2 bases, V lost 6 bases, and 7 bases had no gene match. This CDR3 spans 16 amino acids. Looked up from germline, CDR1 is LGHNT and CDR2 is FRNRAP. For the CDR3, the DNA is TGTGCTAGTGGCCCAGGACTAGCGGCGGCCTACAATGAGCAGTTCTTC. Amino acids: CASGPGLAAAYNEQFF.

The chain joins TRBV6-5 to TRBJ1-5, with a tentative D call TRBD1 (5 bases). Per germline, CDR1 MNHEY and CDR2 SVGAGI. V was cut by 7 bases and J by 1 base, with 8 bases left in between. The CDR3 has 13 residues. This chain's CDR3 is CASKRDSNQPQHF. CDR3 DNA sequence: TGTGCCAGCAAGAGGGACAGCAATCAGCCCCAGCATTTT.

The chain employs TRBV13 and TRBJ2-5; 10 bases are shared with TRBD1. Germline trimming cut 5 bases from V and 2 bases from J; bases unmatched to any gene: 8. CDR1 PRHDT and CDR2 FYEKMQ come from the germline V gene (reference sequence). The CDR3 totals 16 residues. CDR3 region: CASSASRQGAQETQYF. For the CDR3, the DNA is TGTGCCAGCAGCGCCAGCAGACAGGGGGCGCAAGAGACCCAGTACTTC.

The chain uses TRBV7-2 and TRBJ2-7, with D tentatively TRBD1 or TRBD2 (6 bases each). The V end lost 5 bases, the J end lost 2 bases, and 16 bases lay between the germline ends. Per the germline V gene, CDR1 is SGHTA and CDR2 is FQGNSA. The CDR3 consists of 15 residues. CDR3 loop: CASSPGPGATYEQYF. CDR3 sequence (DNA): TGTGCCAGCAGCCCCGGTCCGGGGGCTACCTACGAGCAGTACTTC.

The chain is built from TRBV5-1 and TRBJ1-1; 7 bases agree with TRBD1. The V gene end was trimmed by 0 bases and the J gene end by 5 bases; junction bases not matched to a gene: 4. The length of the CDR3 is 14 residues. The germline V gene has CDR1 SGHRS and CDR2 YFSETQ. CDR3 nucleotide sequence: TGCGCCAGCAGCTTGGACAGGGGTGGAACTGAAGCTTTCTTT. Encoded protein: CASSLDRGGTEAFF.

The rearrangement joins TRBV4-3 to TRBJ2-7; the match to TRBD2 covers 7 bases. This CDR3 spans 16 amino acids. Trimming at V came to 2 bases and at J to 5 bases, leaving 12 bases not matched to a gene. Germline-derived CDR1 and CDR2 are LGHNA and YSLEER. CDR3 residues: CASSQIHRFGGDEQYF. The DNA for the CDR3 is TGCGCCAGCAGCCAAATCCACAGGTTTGGGGGGGACGAGCAGTACTTC.

The chain combines TRBV10-3 with TRBJ2-7; D could derive from TRBD1 or TRBD2 (5 bases each). V was pared by 11 bases and J by 4 bases, with 18 bases between. The CDR3 extends over 13 amino acids. In germline, CDR1 is ENHRY, CDR2 SYGVKD. DNA for the CDR3: TGTGCCGGCAGTGGGACCTGGAGGTACGAGCAGTACTTC. Protein sequence: CAGSGTWRYEQYF.

This chain links TRBV5-1 with TRBJ2-7; D ambiguous. Germline lookup yields CDR1 SGHRS and CDR2 YFSETQ. V lost 0 bases to trimming and J lost 5 bases, with 21 bases between them. This CDR3 has 17 residues. The CDR3 here is CASSLVGSAGSSHEQYF. The CDR3 DNA reads as TGCGCCAGCAGCTTGGTAGGCAGTGCCGGGTCATCCCACGAGCAGTACTTC.

The chain uses TRBV7-9 and TRBJ2-2; 7 bases are a match to TRBD1. CDR1 is SEHNR, CDR2 FQNEAQ, per germline (reference sequence). V shed 0 bases and J 3 bases; nucleotides not matched to a gene: 4. CDR3 length equals 16 residues. The CDR3 bases are TGTGCCAGCAGCTTAGCGACAGGGTCGTACACCGGGGAGCTGTTTTTT. It translates to CASSLATGSYTGELFF. The full variable domain, its missing parts supplied by reference TRBV7-9 and TRBJ2-2, is DTGVSQNPRHKITKRGQNVTFRCDPISEHNRLYWYRQTLGQGPEFLTYFQNEAQLEKSRLLSDRFSAERPKGSFSTLEIQRTEQGDSAMYLCASSLATGSYTGELFFGEGSRLTVL.

The chain joins TRBV2 to TRBJ1-2; D unclear. CDR3 size: 15 residues. Trimming pared 4 bases from V and 2 bases from J, leaving 14 bases between. From germline, CDR1 is SNHLY and CDR2 FYNNEI. CDR3 sequence reads: CASSGSGMENYGYTF. CDR3 nucleotides: TGTGCCAGCAGTGGAAGTGGGATGGAAAACTATGGCTACACCTTC. Combining the CDR3 with reference TRBV2 and TRBJ1-2 gives the whole variable domain EPEVTQTPSHQVTQMGQEVILRCVPISNHLYFYWYRQILGQKVEFLVSFYNNEISEKSEIFDDQFSVERPDGSNFTLKIRSTKLEDSAMYFCASSGSGMENYGYTFGSGTRLTVV.

The chain joins TRBV10-3 to TRBJ2-7; D gene uncertain. The V end was cut by 10 bases, the J end by 0 bases, with 16 bases between. CDR3 length: 14 amino acids. Per germline, CDR1 ENHRY and CDR2 SYGVKD. The CDR3 is CATLNLMTSYEQYF. The CDR3, as DNA: TGTGCCACCTTAAATCTCATGACCTCCTACGAGCAGTACTTC.

The chain is built from TRBV10-3 and TRBJ1-4; 9 positions match TRBD1. CDR1 and CDR2 (germline): ENHRY, SYGVKD. CDR3 length: 14 amino acids. V lost 11 bases to trimming and J lost 6 bases; unmatched junction nucleotides: 10. CDR3 coding DNA: TGTGCCTCCTTCTCGGGACAGGGAGATGAAAAACTGTTTTTT. Protein sequence: CASFSGQGDEKLFF.

This chain joins TRBV2 and TRBJ2-1; D possibly corresponds to TRBD2 (5 bases). The CDR3 runs 14 residues. The V and J ends lost 8 bases and 3 bases respectively, with 14 bases between them. CDR1 SNHLY and CDR2 FYNNEI come from the germline V gene. The CDR3 DNA sequence: TGTGCCAGCCCTAAAGGCCGGGACTACAATGAGCAGTTCTTC. It codes for CASPKGRDYNEQFF.

The chain couples TRBV5-4 to TRBJ2-7; D is unresolved. Germline V gene data show CDR1 as SGHNT and CDR2 as YYREEE (reference sequence). The CDR3 has 11 amino acids. Trimming removed 2 bases at V and 6 bases at J, with 6 bases between. The CDR3 DNA reads as TGTGCCAGCAGCTTAAATAGCGAGCAGTACTTC. This sequence encodes CASSLNSEQYF.

The gene calls are TRBV2 and TRBJ1-6; D not certain. Trimming took off 3 bases at V and 9 bases at J, with 12 bases between the two ends. CDR1 and CDR2 (germline): SNHLY, FYNNEI. The CDR3 spans 14 residues. CDR3 in amino acids: CASSEVSVGSPLHF. DNA of the CDR3: TGTGCCAGCAGTGAGGTCTCAGTAGGTTCACCCCTCCACTTT.

This clone was detected once. The chain combines TRBV9 with TRBJ1-1; no clear D. Germline CDR1 is SGDLS and CDR2 is YYNGEE. V was trimmed by 4 bases and J by 3 bases, leaving 13 bases between them. The CDR3 contains 14 residues. CDR3 nucleotides: TGTGCCAGCAGCCCTAGCGGGCTACACACTGAAGCTTTCTTT. It yields the protein CASSPSGLHTEAFF.

The rearrangement uses TRBV24-1 and TRBJ2-2; 13 positions agree with TRBD2. Looked up from germline, CDR1 is KGHDR and CDR2 is SFDVKD. Unmatched junction bases numbered 13, after V lost 4 bases and J lost 6 bases. The CDR3 totals 19 residues. The CDR3 region is CATSEARAPGLAGSGELFF. CDR3 DNA: TGTGCCACCAGTGAGGCGAGGGCGCCGGGACTAGCGGGATCCGGGGAGCTGTTTTTT.

The chain employs TRBV6-4 and TRBJ1-5; TRBD1 matches 8 bases. Germline lookup yields CDR1 MRHNA and CDR2 SNTAGT. V was clipped by 7 bases and J by 5 bases; unmatched bases: 4. The CDR3 extends over 13 amino acids. The CDR3 bases are TGTGCCAGCATATGGACAGGGCATCAGCCCCAGCATTTT. Its translation: CASIWTGHQPQHF.

The CDR3 spells CSVEGPGEWEQYF. The CDR3 region has the DNA TGCAGCGTTGAAGGGCCCGGAGAGTGGGAGCAGTACTTC. The chain recombines TRBV29-1 with TRBJ2-7; D gene uncertain. There are 13 residues in the CDR3. Germline V CDR1 and CDR2: SQVTM, ANQGSEA. Trimming shortened V by 1 base and J by 7 bases, and 14 bases separated the two germline ends.

The chain recombines TRBV2 with TRBJ1-5; D gene uncertain. The CDR3 contains 17 residues. With 6 bases removed from V and 1 base from J, the gap between germline ends came to 19 bases. Per the germline V gene, CDR1 is SNHLY and CDR2 is FYNNEI. The CDR3 DNA reads TGTGCCAGCAGCGACCAGTGGAACCCTTTAAGCAATCAGCCCCAGCATTTT. Protein: CASSDQWNPLSNQPQHF.